Below, one T cell receptor (beta chain) is given with its context. Its antigen is still unknown. This record comes from a study of T cells in Graves' hyperthyroidism and ophthalmopathy. About the study: Sampling of peripheral blood happened at initial diagnosis, prior to any treatment.

For the diagnoses, clinical symptoms, serum thyroxine and TRAb, thyroid ultrasound and orbital computed tomography were used. Amplification of TCR beta CDR3 regions was performed using RNA transcripts as template. Researchers ran a first-round RT-PCR on the TCR CDR3 using the HTBI primer set. TCRdb ran MiXCR on the multiplex PCR reads and lists one entry per CDR3 protein. The table has over 650,000 distinct CDR3 sequences, about a sixth seen once; the top ten hold approximately 8%. Study results and caveats: Clonotypes that were expanded in thyroid above 0.001 mostly appeared in blood too. Ophthalmopathy onset followed model prediction by a median around 6.6 months.

Germline V gene lookup returns CDR1 DFQATT and CDR2 SNEGSKA (reference sequence). The ends lost 1 base at V and 2 bases at J; junction bases unmatched: 4. The CDR3 has 14 amino acids. This chain connects TRBV20-1 to TRBJ2-7, with 8 bases fitting TRBD2. The sample consisted of blood. This receptor was obtained from a young man with Graves' hyperthyroidism. CDR3 residues: CSARGRLATYEQYF. CDR3 nucleotide sequence: TGCAGTGCTAGAGGAAGACTAGCGACCTACGAGCAGTACTTC.